This is a list of T cell receptor beta chains from one sample in a study of identical twins. One entry per CDR3 protein, called by TCRdb with MiXCR from the 5' RACE reads. The sample has 1.5 million or so distinct CDR3 sequences; under 35% are singletons. Specimen: cord blood. These receptors all stem from a newborn girl in good health. Both conserved end residues are part of each CDR3. A D gene is named only where the DNA matches it firmly. Some rows mark clone size as missing; the rest say once, few, many or name a class of expanded clone.

DNA	CDR3	V	J	size	D
TGCAGTGCTACCCGACAGATGAACACTGAAGCTTTCTTT	CSATRQMNTEAFF	TRBV20-1	TRBJ1-1	NA	NA
TGCGCCAGCAGCTTGGCGATAGCGGGGGGGCCTAGCACAGATACGCAGTATTTT	CASSLAIAGGPSTDTQYF	TRBV5-1	TRBJ2-3	NA	TRBD2
NA	CASSNPSAQHFGDGRSDYYNEQFF	TRBV19	TRBJ2-1	NA	NA
TGTGCCAGCAGTCGACTAGCGGGGGTTGACACCGGGGAGCTGTTTTTT	CASSRLAGVDTGELFF	TRBV11-2	TRBJ2-2	few	TRBD2
TGTGCCAGCTCACCATGGGGGGATAATGAGCAGTTCTTC	CASSPWGDNEQFF	TRBV18	TRBJ2-1	NA	NA
TGTGCCAGCAGCTTGTTTAGCGCAGAGACCCAGTACTTC	CASSLFSAETQYF	TRBV5-4	TRBJ2-5	NA	NA
TGTGCCAGCTTCGGGAGGGGCGGAGGCAATGAGCAGTTCTTC	CASFGRGGGNEQFF	TRBV25-1	TRBJ2-1	NA	TRBD2
TGTGCCAGCAGATCGGGGGATTTGGTGGGTGAGCAGTACTTC	CASRSGDLVGEQYF	TRBV12-3/TRBV12-4	TRBJ2-5	NA	NA
TGCGCCAGCAGCTTCCGTACAGGGGGCCCAGATACGCAGTATTTT	CASSFRTGGPDTQYF	TRBV5-1	TRBJ2-3	NA	TRBD1
TGTGCCAGCAAGACCCCGGGACAGGGGACAGATACGCAGTATTTT	CASKTPGQGTDTQYF	TRBV27	TRBJ2-3	few	TRBD1
TGCAGTGCAAGGACTAGCGGGAGTTACTCCTACAATGAGCAGTTCTTC	CSARTSGSYSYNEQFF	TRBV20-1	TRBJ2-1	NA	TRBD2
TGCAGTGCTGCCAACAGGGGGCTGCCATATGGCTACACCTTC	CSAANRGLPYGYTF	TRBV20-1	TRBJ1-2	NA	TRBD1
TGTGCCAGCAGCTTAGTCCGTGGGACGCAGTTCTTC	CASSLVRGTQFF	TRBV7-9	TRBJ2-1	few	NA
TGCAGTATATCGTCACCCTGGACTAGCGGGGTCTATCCAGATACGCAGTATTTT	CSISSPWTSGVYPDTQYF	TRBV20-1	TRBJ2-3	NA	TRBD2
TGTGCCAGCACCATTTCCGACAGCAGGGACAATGAGCAGTACTTC	CASTISDSRDNEQYF	TRBV12-3/TRBV12-4	TRBJ2-5	few	NA
TGTGCCATCAGTGGAGGACAGGGGCGCACTGAAGCTTTCTTT	CAISGGQGRTEAFF	TRBV10-3	TRBJ1-1	NA	TRBD1
NA	CSTSALPGYEQYF	TRBV20-1	TRBJ2-7	NA	NA
TGCAGCGCTTGCCGGGGACAGACCGGGGAGCTGTTTTTT	CSACRGQTGELFF	TRBV29-1	TRBJ2-2	few	TRBD1
TGTGCCGGCAGTTTTTCCGCGAGCTACGAGCAGTTCTTC	CAGSFSASYEQFF	TRBV27	TRBJ2-1	once	NA
TGCAGTGCTAGGAGGGGTAGGGAGGAAGGACTAGCGGGAGTAATCTTCGTCCACGAGCAGTACTTC	CSARRGREEGLAGVIFVHEQYF	TRBV20-1	TRBJ2-7	NA	TRBD2
TGCAGTGCTAGAGGCCCTAGCGGGGAGGACGAGCAGTACTTC	CSARGPSGEDEQYF	TRBV20-1	TRBJ2-7	NA	TRBD2
TGTGCCAGCAGTTTAGAGGGGCGGGGGGCTAACAATGAGCAGTTCTTC	CASSLEGRGANNEQFF	TRBV12-3/TRBV12-4	TRBJ2-1	NA	TRBD2